A selection of T cell receptor beta chains follows, all from one sample in a study of OX40 agonist ivuxolimab in advanced cancers. Measured with immunoSEQ multiplex PCR; TCRdb has only the in-frame clones, and not every one. Of 41,000 or so clones in the sample, 78% were seen once. The sequencing used CD4+ or CD8+ T cells sorted from blood, collected in a trial of the OX40 agonist ivuxolimab. These receptors were taken from an adult with an advanced solid tumor such as melanoma, head and neck, liver or kidney cancer. Each CDR3 is given with its conserved first and last residue. D genes are given only for firm matches. Not every row has a clone size; where given, it reads once, few, many or a size class.

>TRBV7-8|17|TRBD2|.|TRBJ2-7
TGTGCCAGCAGCTTAGTAGGTAGCGGGGTTACCTCCTACGAGCAGTACTTC
CASSLVGSGVTSYEQYF
>TRBV7-3|14|TRBD2|.|TRBJ2-3
TGTGCCAGCAGCTCCCTAGCGGGCACAGATACGCAGTATTTT
CASSSLAGTDTQYF
>TRBV2|12|.|.|TRBJ1-1
TGTGCCAGCAGTTTCATGAACACTGAAGCTTTCTTT
CASSFMNTEAFF
>TRBV10-1|13|.|.|TRBJ2-7
TGCGCCAGCAGGCTCAGGGGCGGGGTCGAGCAGTACTTC
CASRLRGGVEQYF
>TRBV29-1|13|.|few|TRBJ1-5
TGCAGCGCCCATTCGGGGGGCAATCAGCCCCAGCATTTT
CSAHSGGNQPQHF
>TRBV4-1|15|TRBD2|.|TRBJ2-1
TGCGCCAGCAGCCAGTTTGGACTAGCGGGGGATGAGCAGTTCTTC
CASSQFGLAGDEQFF
>TRBV27|16|.|.|TRBJ2-2
TGTGCCAGCGCCGAAATGGTCGACTGGAACACCGGGGAGCTGTTTTTT
CASAEMVDWNTGELFF
>TRBV5-1|14|.|.|TRBJ2-7
TGCGCCAGCAGCTTGGGCGGTGTTATCTACGAGCAGTACTTC
CASSLGGVIYEQYF
>TRBV5-1|16|TRBD1|.|TRBJ1-1
TGCGCCAGCAGCTTGGCCCCGGGACAGGGCTCCTTCGCGGCTTTCTTT
CASSLAPGQGSFAAFF
>TRBV27|13|.|.|TRBJ2-3
TGTGCCAGCGGGTCTTACGGGACAGATACGCAGTATTTT
CASGSYGTDTQYF
>TRBV7-6|12|.|.|TRBJ2-1
TGTGCCAGCAGCAACGACAGGAATGAGCAGTTCTTC
CASSNDRNEQFF